The 19 T cell receptor beta chains in this list originate from one sample, sequenced in a study of T cell responses to AZD1222 COVID-19 vaccine. Repertoires were generated with immunoSEQ multiplex PCR, while TCRdb's copy carries only in-frame clones and drops some. The sample holds about 180,000 clones, around 90% seen once. Here the sequenced sample was peripheral blood, taken on day 0 of AZD1222 vaccination. The receptors come from an adult in good health.

V usage is TRBV9 and J usage is TRBJ2-1; 9 bases line up with TRBD2. The germline V gene encodes CDR1 SGDLS and CDR2 YYNGEE. This CDR3 comprises 16 residues. Unmatched junction bases numbered 7, after V lost 2 bases and J lost 4 bases. The CDR3 loop is CASSVTSGRSYNEQFF. In DNA form, the CDR3 reads TGTGCCAGCAGCGTGACTAGCGGAAGGAGTTACAATGAGCAGTTCTTC.

The V call is TRBV18, the J call TRBJ1-5; the D gene is possibly TRBD1 (5 bases). V dropped 6 bases and J dropped 7 bases, with 16 bases sitting between them. Per germline, CDR1 KGHSH and CDR2 LQKENI. This CDR3 contains 14 residues. DNA for the CDR3: TGTGCCAGCTCCCGGATAGGGGCGGTGCAGCCCCAGCATTTT. Translation: CASSRIGAVQPQHF.

In this sample, this clone turned up a few times. V is TRBV10-3 and J is TRBJ1-2; a weak D match, TRBD1 (6 bases). Germline V CDR1 and CDR2: ENHRY, SYGVKD. The CDR3 extends over 12 amino acids. The CDR3 protein is CAPRTAQYGYTF. CDR3 coding DNA: TGTGCACCTAGGACAGCCCAGTATGGCTACACCTTC.

This sequence joins TRBV19 and TRBJ2-7, with D perhaps TRBD2 (5 bases). Germline CDR1 is LNHDA and CDR2 is SQIVND (reference sequence). This CDR3 region has 14 residues. Trimming left V 3 bases short and J 1 base short, with 10 bases between. The CDR3 sequence is CASSIETKSYEQYF. The CDR3 DNA reads TGTGCCAGTAGTATTGAGACTAAGTCCTACGAGCAGTACTTC.

CDR3 residues: CASSLSRRHYGYTF. The CDR3 region has the DNA TGTGCCAGCAGTTTATCCCGACGGCACTATGGCTACACCTTC. The chain recombines TRBV28 with TRBJ1-2; no clear D gene. Per the germline V gene, CDR1 is MDHEN and CDR2 is SYDVKM. V lost 1 base to trimming and J lost 3 bases, with 9 bases between them. CDR3 length: 14 residues.

The rearrangement uses TRBV27 and TRBJ1-2; 8 bases agree with TRBD1. Germline lookup yields CDR1 MNHEY and CDR2 SMNVEV (reference sequence). The trim removed 10 bases at V and 2 bases at J, leaving 9 bases unmatched. The CDR3 length is 14 residues. CDR3 coding DNA: TGTGCCACCAAGACAGGGGCCGTCAACTATGGCTACACCTTC. It encodes CATKTGAVNYGYTF.

This clone has just a few counts. The chain combines TRBV7-9 with TRBJ2-3, with TRBD2 matching 9 bases. Per the germline V gene, CDR1 is SEHNR and CDR2 is FQNEAQ (reference sequence). CDR3 length: 18 amino acids. Trimming took 5 bases from V and 1 from J; bases not matched to a gene: 13. CDR3 sequence: CASSPPIGEREGTDTQYF. The CDR3 DNA is TGTGCCAGCAGCCCCCCCATTGGGGAGCGGGAGGGCACAGATACGCAGTATTTT. Drawing the rest from reference TRBV7-9 and TRBJ2-3, the complete variable domain is DTGVSQNPRHKITKRGQNVTFRCDPISEHNRLYWYRQTLGQGPEFLTYFQNEAQLEKSRLLSDRFSAERPKGSFSTLEIQRTEQGDSAMYLCASSPPIGEREGTDTQYFGPGTRLTVL.

The V gene is TRBV30, the J gene TRBJ2-7, with TRBD2 identical over 11 bases. The germline V gene has CDR1 GTSNPN and CDR2 SVGIG (reference sequence). The V segment lost 5 bases and the J segment 0 bases; nucleotides outside the gene matches: 6. The CDR3 sequence is 15 residues long. CDR3 coding DNA: TGTGCCTGGCCTCTAGCGGGAGGACCCTCCTACGAGCAGTACTTC. Protein sequence: CAWPLAGGPSYEQYF.

This clone was observed a single time. This rearrangement joins TRBV18 to TRBJ1-4; D is undetermined. Germline V gene data show CDR1 as KGHSH and CDR2 as LQKENI. The CDR3 has 15 residues. The V end was cut by 3 bases, the J end by 0 bases, with 8 bases between. The DNA for the CDR3 is TGTGCCAGCTCACCCTCCGTTGCAACTAATGAAAAACTGTTTTTT. Its protein product is CASSPSVATNEKLFF.

CDR3: CASSRTAMYEQYF. For the CDR3, the DNA is TGTGCCAGTAGTCGAACCGCCATGTACGAGCAGTACTTC. The chain employs TRBV19 and TRBJ2-7; no clear D gene. CDR3 length equals 13 residues. Germline CDR1 reads LNHDA; CDR2 reads SQIVND (reference sequence). V was pared by 5 bases and J by 4 bases, with 12 bases between.

The gene calls are TRBV5-6 and TRBJ1-5; 12 bases align to TRBD1. The CDR3 is 15 residues long. With 4 bases clipped from V and 8 bases from J, the junction kept 7 bases outside the gene matches. From germline, CDR1 is SGHDT and CDR2 YYEEEE. CDR3 DNA sequence: TGTGCCAGCAGCCTCCTGGGGACAGGGGGCGAGCCCCAGCATTTT. This translates into CASSLLGTGGEPQHF.

The rearrangement links TRBV4-1 to TRBJ2-3; tentative D call: TRBD2 (7 bases). Germline loops: CDR1 MGHRA, CDR2 YSYEKL. This CDR3 contains 17 residues. Between the trimmed V and J ends, which lost 4 bases and 2 bases, there was a span of 19 bases. The CDR3: CASSPLGGAGVTDTQYF. Here the CDR3 DNA reads TGCGCCAGCAGCCCCTTGGGGGGGGCGGGAGTCACAGATACGCAGTATTTT.

The V call is TRBV24-1, the J call TRBJ2-7; no definite D call. CDR3 length: 13 residues. The V end lost 9 bases, the J end lost 1 base, and 12 bases lay between the germline ends. Germline CDR1 and CDR2: KGHDR and SFDVKD. The CDR3 sequence is CATLLDGSYEQYF. The CDR3 DNA reads TGTGCCACCTTACTGGACGGTTCCTACGAGCAGTACTTC.

Comment on this clone: This same CDR3 is encoded by further DNA sequences in the sample. The V and J genes are TRBV11-2 and TRBJ2-7; D unresolved. V lost 1 base and J lost 3, with 7 bases in between. Looked up from germline, CDR1 is SGHAT and CDR2 is FQNNGV. The CDR3 has 13 amino acids. The CDR3 is CASSLGVSYEQYF. Written as DNA, the CDR3 is TGTGCCAGCAGCTTAGGTGTAAGCTACGAGCAGTACTTC. Complete variable domain (other parts from reference TRBV11-2 and TRBJ2-7): EAGVAQSPRYKIIEKRQSVAFWCNPISGHATLYWYQQILGQGPKLLIQFQNNGVVDDSQLPKDRFSAERLKGVDSTLKIQPAKLEDSAVYLCASSLGVSYEQYFGPGTRLTVT.

The rearrangement joins TRBV5-1 to TRBJ1-2, with a weak D call TRBD1 (5 bases). The CDR3 extends over 14 amino acids. CDR1 SGHRS and CDR2 YFSETQ come from the germline V gene. V lost 4 bases, J lost 7 bases, and 17 bases lay in between. The CDR3 DNA follows: TGCGCCAGCAGCCCGGACGGGACGGTGGGTGGCTACACCTTC. Amino acids: CASSPDGTVGGYTF.

As for this clone: The junction does not match germline at one end; this may be a read error. The chain combines TRBV5-4 with TRBJ2-1; D is perhaps TRBD2 (6 bases). The CDR3 sequence is 15 residues long. Germline values: CDR1 SGHNT, CDR2 YYREEE (reference sequence). In DNA form, the CDR3 reads TGTGCCAGCAGGTTGGCGTTGGACGGGGGCAATGAGCAGTTCTTC. Amino acids: CASRLALDGGNEQFF.

The chain carries TRBV4-1 and TRBJ2-1, with no clear D. There are 14 residues in the CDR3. The V end was cut by 1 base, the J end by 6 bases, with 10 bases between. CDR1 is MGHRA and CDR2 is YSYEKL in the germline V gene. The CDR3 here is CASSQVPFSNEQFF. The CDR3 nucleotides read TGCGCCAGCAGCCAAGTGCCCTTCTCCAATGAGCAGTTCTTC.

The J gene is TRBJ1-1, the V gene TRBV5-1; TRBD1 aligns across 7 bases. Germline V gives CDR1 SGHRS, CDR2 YFSETQ. The CDR3 is made up of 14 amino acids. V gave up 4 bases and J gave up 3 bases; unmatched junction bases: 6. For the CDR3, the DNA is TGCGCCAGCAGCACCCAGGGGGGGGACACTGAAGCTTTCTTT. As protein: CASSTQGGDTEAFF.

The chain recombines TRBV7-2 with TRBJ2-7; 8 positions match TRBD2. CDR3 length: 13 amino acids. The ends lost 5 bases at V and 1 base at J; junction bases unmatched: 1. Germline values: CDR1 SGHTA, CDR2 FQGNSA. The CDR3 region has the DNA TGTGCCAGCAGCACTAGCGGATCCTACGAGCAGTACTTC. Its protein product is CASSTSGSYEQYF.